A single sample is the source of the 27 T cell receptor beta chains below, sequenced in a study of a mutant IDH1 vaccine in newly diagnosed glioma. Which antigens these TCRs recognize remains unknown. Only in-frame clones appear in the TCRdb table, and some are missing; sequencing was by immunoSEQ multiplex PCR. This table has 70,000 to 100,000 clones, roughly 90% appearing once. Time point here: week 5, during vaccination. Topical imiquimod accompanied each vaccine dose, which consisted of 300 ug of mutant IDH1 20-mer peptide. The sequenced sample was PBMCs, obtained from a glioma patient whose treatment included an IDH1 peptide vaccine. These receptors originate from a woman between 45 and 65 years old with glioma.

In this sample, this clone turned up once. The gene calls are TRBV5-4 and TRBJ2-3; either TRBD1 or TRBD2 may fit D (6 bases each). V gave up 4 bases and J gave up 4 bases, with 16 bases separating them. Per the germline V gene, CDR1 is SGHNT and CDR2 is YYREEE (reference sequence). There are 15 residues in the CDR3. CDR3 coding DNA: TGTGCCAGCAGCCAAGAAAGGGGGGAGGCAGATACGCAGTATTTT. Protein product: CASSQERGEADTQYF.

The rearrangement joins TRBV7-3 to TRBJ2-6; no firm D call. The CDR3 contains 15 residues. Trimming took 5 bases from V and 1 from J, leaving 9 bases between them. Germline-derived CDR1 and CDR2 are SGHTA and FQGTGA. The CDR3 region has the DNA TGTGCCAGCAGCCGGCCATTGTCTGGGGCCAACGTCCTGACTTTC. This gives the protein CASSRPLSGANVLTF. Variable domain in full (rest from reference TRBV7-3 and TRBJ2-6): GAGVSQTPSNKVTEKGKYVELRCDPISGHTALYWYRQSLGQGPEFLIYFQGTGAADDSGLPNDRFFAVRPEGSVSTLKIQRTERGDSAVYLCASSRPLSGANVLTFGAGSRLTVL.

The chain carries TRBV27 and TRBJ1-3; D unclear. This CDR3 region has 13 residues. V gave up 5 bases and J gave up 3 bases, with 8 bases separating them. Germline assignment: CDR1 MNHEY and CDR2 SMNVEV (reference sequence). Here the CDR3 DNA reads TGTGCCAGCAGTCCTTACGGTGGAAACACCATATATTTT. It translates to CASSPYGGNTIYF.

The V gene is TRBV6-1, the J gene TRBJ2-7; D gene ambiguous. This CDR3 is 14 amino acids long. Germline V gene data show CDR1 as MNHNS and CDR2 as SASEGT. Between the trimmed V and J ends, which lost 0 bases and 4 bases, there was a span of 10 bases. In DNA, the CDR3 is TGTGCCAGCAGTGAAGCCGGCCCCATATACGAGCAGTACTTC. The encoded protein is CASSEAGPIYEQYF.

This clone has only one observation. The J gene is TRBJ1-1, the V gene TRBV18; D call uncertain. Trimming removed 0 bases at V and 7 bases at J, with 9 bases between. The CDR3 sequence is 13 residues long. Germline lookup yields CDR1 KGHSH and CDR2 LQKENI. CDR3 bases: TGTGCCAGCTCACCACCGAACAAACTTGAAGCTTTCTTT. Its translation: CASSPPNKLEAFF.

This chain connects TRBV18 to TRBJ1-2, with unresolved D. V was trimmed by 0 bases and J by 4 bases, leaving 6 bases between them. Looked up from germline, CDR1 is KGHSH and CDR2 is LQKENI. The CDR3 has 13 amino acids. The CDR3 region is CASSPPVVYGYTF. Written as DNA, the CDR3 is TGTGCCAGCTCACCACCTGTCGTCTATGGCTACACCTTC.

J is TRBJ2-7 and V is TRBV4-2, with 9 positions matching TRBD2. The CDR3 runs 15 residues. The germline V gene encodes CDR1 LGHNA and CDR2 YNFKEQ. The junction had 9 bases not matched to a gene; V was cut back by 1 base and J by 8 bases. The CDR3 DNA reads TGTGCCAGCAGCCAAGGGCGGGAGGGCGGATACAAGCAGTACTTC. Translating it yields CASSQGREGGYKQYF.

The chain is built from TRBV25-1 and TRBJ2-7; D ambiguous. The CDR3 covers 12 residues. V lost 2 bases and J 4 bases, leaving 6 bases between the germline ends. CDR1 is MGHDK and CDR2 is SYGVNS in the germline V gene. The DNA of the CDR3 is TGTGCCAGCAGTGAACATGGGTACGAGCAGTACTTC. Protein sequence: CASSEHGYEQYF.

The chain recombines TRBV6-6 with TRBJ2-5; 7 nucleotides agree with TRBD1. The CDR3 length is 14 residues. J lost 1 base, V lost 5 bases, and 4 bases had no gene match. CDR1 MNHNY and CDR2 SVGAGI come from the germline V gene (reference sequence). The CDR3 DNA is TGTGCCAGCAGTACGGGACAGTCCCAAGAGACCCAGTACTTC. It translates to CASSTGQSQETQYF.

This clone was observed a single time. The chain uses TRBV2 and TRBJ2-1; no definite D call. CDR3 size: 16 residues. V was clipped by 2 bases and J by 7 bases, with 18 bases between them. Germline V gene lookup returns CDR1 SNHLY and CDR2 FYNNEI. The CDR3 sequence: CASSELASVGSNEQFF. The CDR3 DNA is TGTGCCAGCAGTGAATTGGCGTCGGTTGGGTCTAATGAGCAGTTCTTC.

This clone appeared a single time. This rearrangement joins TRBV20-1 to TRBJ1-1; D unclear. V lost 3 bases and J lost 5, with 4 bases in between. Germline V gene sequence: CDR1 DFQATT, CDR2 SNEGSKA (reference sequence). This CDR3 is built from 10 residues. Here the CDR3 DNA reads TGCAGTGCTAGTAATACTGAAGCTTTCTTT. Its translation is CSASNTEAFF.

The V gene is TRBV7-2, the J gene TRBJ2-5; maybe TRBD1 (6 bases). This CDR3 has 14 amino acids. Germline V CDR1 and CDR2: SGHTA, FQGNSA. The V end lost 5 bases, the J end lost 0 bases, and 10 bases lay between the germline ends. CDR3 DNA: TGTGCCAGCAGCAAACAGGGTCACCAAGAGACCCAGTACTTC. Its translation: CASSKQGHQETQYF.

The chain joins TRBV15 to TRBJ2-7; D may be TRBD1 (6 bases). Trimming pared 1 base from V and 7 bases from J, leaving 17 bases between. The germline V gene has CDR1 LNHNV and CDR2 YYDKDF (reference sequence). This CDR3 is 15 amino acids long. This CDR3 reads CATSRGDTSRLEQYF. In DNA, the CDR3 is TGTGCCACCAGCAGAGGGGACACTTCGAGGTTGGAGCAGTACTTC.

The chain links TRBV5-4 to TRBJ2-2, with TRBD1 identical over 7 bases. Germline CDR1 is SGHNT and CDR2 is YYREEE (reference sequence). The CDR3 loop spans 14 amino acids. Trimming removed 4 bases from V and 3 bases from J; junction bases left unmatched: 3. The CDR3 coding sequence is TGTGCCAGCAGCAGCGGACAGGACACCGGGGAGCTGTTTTTT. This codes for CASSSGQDTGELFF.

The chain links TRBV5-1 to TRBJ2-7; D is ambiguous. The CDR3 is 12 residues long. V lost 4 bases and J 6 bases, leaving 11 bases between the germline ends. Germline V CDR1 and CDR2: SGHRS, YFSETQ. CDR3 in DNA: TGCGCCAGCAGCCTGTACTTGGGCGAGCAGTACTTC. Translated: CASSLYLGEQYF. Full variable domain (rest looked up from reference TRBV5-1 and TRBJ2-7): KAGVTQTPRYLIKTRGQQVTLSCSPISGHRSVSWYQQTPGQGLQFLFEYFSETQRNKGNFPGRFSGRQFSNSRSEMNVSTLELGDSALYLCASSLYLGEQYFGPGTRLTVT.

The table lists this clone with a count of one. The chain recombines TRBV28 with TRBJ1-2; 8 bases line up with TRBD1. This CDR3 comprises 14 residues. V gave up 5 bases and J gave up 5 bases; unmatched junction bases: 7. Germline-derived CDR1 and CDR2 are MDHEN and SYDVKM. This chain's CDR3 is CASSQPGQAYGYTF. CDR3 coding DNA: TGTGCCAGCAGTCAACCGGGACAGGCATATGGCTACACCTTC.

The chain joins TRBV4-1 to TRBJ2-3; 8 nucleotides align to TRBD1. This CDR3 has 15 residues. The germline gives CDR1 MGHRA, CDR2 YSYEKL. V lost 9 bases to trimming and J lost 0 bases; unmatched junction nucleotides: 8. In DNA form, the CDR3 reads TGCGCCAGTAGAAAGACAGGGGTAAGCACAGATACGCAGTATTTT. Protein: CASRKTGVSTDTQYF.

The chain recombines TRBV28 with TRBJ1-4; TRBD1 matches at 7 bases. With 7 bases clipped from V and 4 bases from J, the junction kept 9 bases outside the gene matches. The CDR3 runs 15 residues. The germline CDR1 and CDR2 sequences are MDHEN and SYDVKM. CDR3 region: CASNLQGRGNEKLFF. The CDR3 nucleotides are TGTGCCAGCAACTTACAGGGGAGGGGTAATGAAAAACTGTTTTTT. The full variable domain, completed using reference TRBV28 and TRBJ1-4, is DVKVTQSSRYLVKRTGEKVFLECVQDMDHENMFWYRQDPGLGLRLIYFSYDVKMKEKGDIPEGYSVSREKKERFSLILESASTNQTSMYLCASNLQGRGNEKLFFGSGTQLSVL.

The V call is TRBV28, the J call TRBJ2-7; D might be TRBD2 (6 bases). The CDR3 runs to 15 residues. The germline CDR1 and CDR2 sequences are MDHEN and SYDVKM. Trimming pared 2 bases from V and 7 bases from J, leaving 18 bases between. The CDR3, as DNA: TGTGCCAGCAGTTTAGTAGTCACGGCGGGGCGGGAGCAGTACTTC. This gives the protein CASSLVVTAGREQYF.

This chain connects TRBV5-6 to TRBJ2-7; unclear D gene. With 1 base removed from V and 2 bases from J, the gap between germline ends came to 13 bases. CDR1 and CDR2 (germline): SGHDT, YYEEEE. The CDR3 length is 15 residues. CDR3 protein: CASSLLLADTYEQYF. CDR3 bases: TGTGCCAGCAGCTTGTTGTTAGCTGACACCTACGAGCAGTACTTC.

The CDR3, as DNA: TGTGCCAGCACCGTTTTCTACAATGAGCAGTTCTTC. Its protein product is CASTVFYNEQFF. The J gene is TRBJ2-1, the V gene TRBV2; D gene uncertain. Trimming stripped 7 bases from V and 3 bases from J, with 7 bases between. The germline V gene encodes CDR1 SNHLY and CDR2 FYNNEI. The CDR3 length is 12 residues.

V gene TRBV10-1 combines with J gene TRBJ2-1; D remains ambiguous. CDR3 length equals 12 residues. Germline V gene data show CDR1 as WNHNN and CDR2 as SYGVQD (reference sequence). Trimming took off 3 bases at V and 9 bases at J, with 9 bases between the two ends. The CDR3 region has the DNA TGCGCCAGCAGTGAAGTGGCCGGTGAGCAGTTCTTC. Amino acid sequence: CASSEVAGEQFF.

In DNA, the CDR3 is TGTGCCAGCAGCTTCGGGACTAGCGCACTAAAAGAGACCCAGTACTTC. Its protein is CASSFGTSALKETQYF. The chain has TRBV4-2 and TRBJ2-5; 10 bases agree with TRBD2. Germline loops: CDR1 LGHNA, CDR2 YNFKEQ. Trimming removed 5 bases from V and 3 bases from J; junction bases left unmatched: 9. The CDR3 extends over 16 amino acids.

DNA of the CDR3: TGTGCCAGCAGTGACCGGGACTACCTCAATGAGCAGTTCTTC. Protein sequence: CASSDRDYLNEQFF. The rearrangement links TRBV6-1 to TRBJ2-1; 7 nucleotides agree with TRBD2. The V gene end was trimmed by 3 bases and the J gene end by 6 bases; junction bases not matched to a gene: 5. CDR1 is MNHNS, CDR2 SASEGT, per germline. The CDR3 is made up of 14 amino acids.

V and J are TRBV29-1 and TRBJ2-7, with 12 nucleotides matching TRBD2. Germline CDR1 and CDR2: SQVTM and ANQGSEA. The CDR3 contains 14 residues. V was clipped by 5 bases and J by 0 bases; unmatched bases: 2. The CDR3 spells CSVLTSGSSYEQYF. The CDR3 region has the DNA TGCAGCGTTTTGACTAGCGGGAGCTCCTACGAGCAGTACTTC.

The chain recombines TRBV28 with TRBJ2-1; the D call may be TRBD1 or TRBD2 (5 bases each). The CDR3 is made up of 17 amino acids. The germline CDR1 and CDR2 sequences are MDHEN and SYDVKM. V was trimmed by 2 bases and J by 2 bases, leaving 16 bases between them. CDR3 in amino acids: CASSLKLGPGPYNEQFF. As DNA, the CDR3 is TGTGCCAGCAGTTTAAAACTAGGGCCAGGGCCCTACAATGAGCAGTTCTTC.

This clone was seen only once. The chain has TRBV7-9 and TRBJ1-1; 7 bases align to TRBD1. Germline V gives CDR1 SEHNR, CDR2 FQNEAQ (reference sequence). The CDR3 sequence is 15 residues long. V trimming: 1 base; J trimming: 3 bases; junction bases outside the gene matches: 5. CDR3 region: CASSLGAGGDTEAFF. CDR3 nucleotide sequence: TGTGCCAGCAGCTTAGGTGCAGGGGGGGACACTGAAGCTTTCTTT. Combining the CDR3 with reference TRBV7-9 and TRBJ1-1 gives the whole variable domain DTGVSQNPRHKITKRGQNVTFRCDPISEHNRLYWYRQTLGQGPEFLTYFQNEAQLEKSRLLSDRFSAERPKGSFSTLEIQRTEQGDSAMYLCASSLGAGGDTEAFFGQGTRLTVV.